These 31 T cell receptor beta chains share one sample of origin, sequenced in a study of neoadjuvant anti-PD-1 for oral cavity cancer (dated by TCRdb to about 2021). The sample's time point label is to be understood as: after neoadjuvant nivolumab, at surgical resection. Library creation used the immunoSEQ multiplex PCR assay. Sourced from immuneACCESS, this table was stored by TCRdb with only in-frame sequences that have V and J called. A share of the clones is absent; for the studies checked, an unresolved V gene accounts for under half, and the remainder has no known explanation. The table for this sample lists over 65,000 clones; 70% to 90% of them were counted only once. The ten largest account for approximately 2.6% of the sample. Sequencing was performed on PBMCs, taken after nivolumab (anti-PD-1) treatment. Receptor source: a person aged 35 to 85 with oral cavity squamous cell carcinoma.

This chain links TRBV6-5 with TRBJ2-1; TRBD1 matches 7 bases. Germline-derived CDR1 and CDR2 are MNHEY and SVGAGI. With 4 bases clipped from V and 3 bases from J, the junction kept 6 bases outside the gene matches. This CDR3 is 15 amino acids long. CDR3 amino acids: CASSLMGQIYNEQFF. The CDR3 DNA reads TGTGCCAGCAGTTTGATGGGACAGATCTACAATGAGCAGTTCTTC.

V and J are TRBV5-4 and TRBJ2-7; D may be TRBD1 or TRBD2 (5 bases each). CDR1 is SGHNT and CDR2 is YYREEE in the germline V gene (reference sequence). Trimming removed 7 bases from V and 7 bases from J, with 15 bases in between. The CDR3 extends over 12 amino acids. The DNA of the CDR3 is TGTGCCAGCCCCGGGGCCTCCGGGGAGCAGTACTTC. Its translation: CASPGASGEQYF.

The rearrangement links TRBV27 to TRBJ1-2; the D gene is possibly TRBD1 (5 bases). The CDR3 sequence is 13 residues long. Germline CDR1 and CDR2: MNHEY and SMNVEV (reference sequence). V was trimmed by 6 bases and J by 2 bases, leaving 10 bases between them. CDR3 bases: TGTGCCAGCAGGCGAGGGGTGAACTATGGCTACACCTTC. Translation: CASRRGVNYGYTF.

V usage is TRBV6-1 and J usage is TRBJ2-7; D possibly corresponds to TRBD2 (5 bases). CDR3 length: 15 residues. CDR1 and CDR2 from the germline V gene are MNHNS and SASEGT. The germline V and J ends were trimmed by 7 bases and 2 bases, with 18 bases remaining between them. The CDR3 is CASTLAPNRPYEQYF. The CDR3 nucleotides read TGTGCCAGCACGTTAGCGCCAAACCGCCCCTACGAGCAGTACTTC.

The chain links TRBV6-1 to TRBJ1-6; TRBD1 is a possible D gene (6 bases). The CDR3 is 14 residues long. The germline gives CDR1 MNHNS, CDR2 SASEGT. The V gene lost 10 bases and the J gene lost 5 bases, with 15 bases spanning the gap. In DNA, the CDR3 is TGTGCCACCGCACAGGGTGCGGATAATTCACCCCTCCACTTT. This sequence encodes CATAQGADNSPLHF.

This sequence joins TRBV7-6 and TRBJ2-2; D unclear. From germline, CDR1 is SGHVS and CDR2 FNYEAQ. This CDR3 has 16 amino acids. Trimming cost V 3 bases and J 4 bases, with 15 bases left between them. The CDR3 DNA follows: TGTGCCAGCAGCTTTTTCCCCGCCGCCGGCACCGGGGAGCTGTTTTTT. Amino acid sequence: CASSFFPAAGTGELFF.

This clone was seen only a few times. The chain links TRBV30 to TRBJ2-7, with D perhaps assigned TRBD1 or TRBD2 (5 bases each). V was trimmed by 7 bases and J by 5 bases, leaving 15 bases between them. CDR1 and CDR2 from the germline V gene are GTSNPN and SVGIG (reference sequence). The CDR3 sequence is 12 residues long. The CDR3 sequence: CALGRGFDEQYF. The DNA of the CDR3 is TGTGCCTTAGGCCGGGGCTTTGACGAGCAGTACTTC.

The chain recombines TRBV5-1 with TRBJ2-5; 9 nucleotides match TRBD2. The germline gives CDR1 SGHRS, CDR2 YFSETQ. Trimming cost V 9 bases and J 3 bases; bases outside gene matches: 6. The CDR3 has 13 amino acids. DNA for the CDR3: TGCGCCACCTCCCCTAGCGGGAAAGAGACCCAGTACTTC. This codes for CATSPSGKETQYF.

The genes are TRBV7-8 and TRBJ2-4; D is ambiguous. The CDR3 contains 15 residues. In germline, CDR1 is SGHVS, CDR2 FQNEAQ. Deletions cut 2 bases from V and 7 bases from J, with 15 bases between. In nucleotides, the CDR3 is TGTGCCAGCAGCTTATTGGCATTTAATAGGAACATTCAGTACTTC. Protein sequence: CASSLLAFNRNIQYF.

This chain connects TRBV30 to TRBJ1-1; TRBD1 might be the D (6 bases). The CDR3 has 13 amino acids. Germline loops: CDR1 GTSNPN, CDR2 SVGIG (reference sequence). The ends were cut back, 0 bases at V and 7 bases at J, with 12 bases in the middle. CDR3 in DNA: TGTGCCTGGAGTGTAAAGGGGGGCGATGAAGCTTTCTTT. It is translated as CAWSVKGGDEAFF.

The rearrangement joins TRBV30 to TRBJ1-1; D perhaps matches TRBD1 (5 bases). Per germline, CDR1 GTSNPN and CDR2 SVGIG (reference sequence). There are 15 residues in the CDR3. V dropped 2 bases and J dropped 5 bases, with 18 bases sitting between them. CDR3 loop: CAWSPPRGFLTEAFF. CDR3 nucleotides: TGTGCCTGGAGTCCCCCTAGGGGTTTCTTGACTGAAGCTTTCTTT.

In nucleotides, the CDR3 is TGTGCCAGCAGTGACAGGGGCCGAGCTGAAGCTTTCTTT. Its translation is CASSDRGRAEAFF. This chain connects TRBV6-1 to TRBJ1-1, with TRBD1 as a possible D gene (6 bases). Between the trimmed V and J ends, which lost 3 bases and 6 bases, there was a span of 11 bases. The CDR3 has 13 amino acids. The germline V gene encodes CDR1 MNHNS and CDR2 SASEGT.

This clone was counted only a few times. The V gene is TRBV2, the J gene TRBJ1-3; 8 bases fit TRBD1. There are 14 residues in the CDR3. V was pared by 6 bases and J by 4 bases, with 5 bases of the junction left unmatched. Germline assignment: CDR1 SNHLY and CDR2 FYNNEI. CDR3 DNA: TGTGCCAGCAGGGGACAGGCGGGCGGAAACACCATATATTTT. Its protein product is CASRGQAGGNTIYF.

The chain has TRBV19 and TRBJ2-5; 10 nucleotides agree with TRBD1. Germline lookup yields CDR1 LNHDA and CDR2 SQIVND (reference sequence). V was clipped by 6 bases and J by 2 bases; unmatched bases: 9. The CDR3 totals 16 residues. The CDR3 DNA reads TGTGCCAGTAGCGGGGGACAGGGGTTTATGCAAGAGACCCAGTACTTC. This gives the protein CASSGGQGFMQETQYF.

The V and J genes are TRBV7-6 and TRBJ1-1; D remains unclear. Germline V CDR1 and CDR2: SGHVS, FNYEAQ. The CDR3 extends over 13 amino acids. The V and J ends lost 5 bases and 3 bases respectively, with 10 bases between them. This CDR3 reads CASSPWPHTEAFF. Written as DNA, the CDR3 is TGTGCCAGCAGCCCTTGGCCGCACACTGAAGCTTTCTTT. The full variable domain, with the rest looked up from reference TRBV7-6 and TRBJ1-1, is GAGVSQSPRYKVTKRGQDVALRCDPISGHVSLYWYRQALGQGPEFLTYFNYEAQQDKSGLPNDRFSAERPEGSISTLTIQRTEQRDSAMYRCASSPWPHTEAFFGQGTRLTVV.

The chain carries TRBV15 and TRBJ2-1, with 13 positions matching TRBD2. The trim removed 1 base at V and 9 bases at J, leaving 9 bases unmatched. The V gene's germline CDR1 is LNHNV and CDR2 YYDKDF (reference sequence). This CDR3 is 17 amino acids long. The CDR3 DNA reads as TGTGCCACCAGCAGAGGGGGGACTAGCGGGGCCAGGGGTGAGCAGTTCTTC. Its protein product is CATSRGGTSGARGEQFF.

The chain has TRBV5-1 and TRBJ2-5; 8 nucleotides align to TRBD1. The CDR3 sequence is 14 residues long. Trimming removed 4 bases from V and 5 bases from J; junction bases left unmatched: 7. Germline loops: CDR1 SGHRS, CDR2 YFSETQ. CDR3 protein: CASSPRDRWETQYF. CDR3 coding DNA: TGCGCCAGCAGCCCGAGGGACAGGTGGGAGACCCAGTACTTC.

The chain carries TRBV7-9 and TRBJ2-7; 10 nucleotides match TRBD1. Trimming at V came to 3 bases and at J to 3 bases, leaving 8 bases not matched to a gene. This CDR3 region has 16 residues. CDR1 is SEHNR, CDR2 FQNEAQ, per germline (reference sequence). DNA for the CDR3: TGTGCCAGCAGCTTTAGTAGCCGGACAGGGGGCTACGAGCAGTACTTC. It is translated as CASSFSSRTGGYEQYF.

The chain couples TRBV19 to TRBJ1-1, with D maybe TRBD1 (6 bases). Trimming stripped 9 bases from V and 0 bases from J, with 11 bases between. The CDR3 is 13 amino acids. Germline V gene sequence: CDR1 LNHDA, CDR2 SQIVND (reference sequence). This CDR3 reads CASYGQMNTEAFF. CDR3 sequence (DNA): TGTGCCAGCTACGGACAGATGAACACTGAAGCTTTCTTT.

The chain combines TRBV5-5 with TRBJ2-3; D remains ambiguous. The V gene lost 4 bases and the J gene lost 1 base, with 7 bases spanning the gap. The CDR3 totals 13 residues. CDR1 is SGHKS and CDR2 is YYEKEE in the germline V gene (reference sequence). The DNA for the CDR3 is TGTGCCAGCAGCCAGGCGGGCACAGATACGCAGTATTTT. It specifies CASSQAGTDTQYF.

About this clone itself: Different DNA sequences within this sample yield the same CDR3. The rearrangement uses TRBV5-1 and TRBJ2-5; no clear D. The CDR3 length is 13 residues. From germline, CDR1 is SGHRS and CDR2 YFSETQ. The ends were cut back, 0 bases at V and 5 bases at J, with 8 bases in the middle. CDR3 nucleotide sequence: TGCGCCAGCAGCTTGGCGGGTGGGGAGACCCAGTACTTC. Its protein product is CASSLAGGETQYF.

The chain combines TRBV5-1 with TRBJ2-7; 7 nucleotides match TRBD2. V lost 5 bases to trimming and J lost 1 base; unmatched junction nucleotides: 6. In germline, CDR1 is SGHRS, CDR2 YFSETQ. The CDR3 length is 14 residues. CDR3 in DNA: TGCGCCAGCAGAGGAGCGGGACTATCCTACGAGCAGTACTTC. It specifies CASRGAGLSYEQYF.

The chain links TRBV4-2 to TRBJ1-1; 9 nucleotides match TRBD1. Germline V gene lookup returns CDR1 LGHNA and CDR2 YNFKEQ. Trimming removed 4 bases from V and 6 bases from J; junction bases left unmatched: 3. CDR3 length: 13 amino acids. The CDR3 sequence: CASSRTGAAEAFF. CDR3 nucleotide sequence: TGTGCCAGCAGCCGGACAGGGGCGGCTGAAGCTTTCTTT.

The V gene is TRBV7-8, the J gene TRBJ2-5; D may be TRBD2 (6 bases). The V end lost 4 bases, the J end lost 2 bases, and 11 bases lay between the germline ends. Germline V gene lookup returns CDR1 SGHVS and CDR2 FQNEAQ. The CDR3 runs to 14 residues. The CDR3 sequence: CASSWRGGQETQYF. In DNA, the CDR3 is TGTGCCAGCAGCTGGCGTGGGGGGCAAGAGACCCAGTACTTC.

The rearrangement joins TRBV7-9 to TRBJ2-1; D is perhaps TRBD1 (6 bases). V shed 5 bases and J shed 0 bases, with 11 bases lying between them. Germline V gene lookup returns CDR1 SEHNR and CDR2 FQNEAQ (reference sequence). This CDR3 is built from 15 residues. Here the CDR3 reads CASSLTGSSYNEQFF. For the CDR3, the DNA is TGTGCCAGCAGCCTTACAGGGAGCTCCTACAATGAGCAGTTCTTC.

This sequence joins TRBV30 and TRBJ1-3, with D tentatively TRBD1 (6 bases). The CDR3 contains 14 residues. CDR1 and CDR2 (germline): GTSNPN, SVGIG (reference sequence). Trimming removed 4 bases from V and 1 base from J, with 11 bases in between. CDR3 sequence reads: CAWTAGTSGNTIYF. For the CDR3, the DNA is TGTGCCTGGACCGCCGGGACATCTGGAAACACCATATATTTT. Full variable domain (remainder filled in from reference TRBV30 and TRBJ1-3): SQTIHQWPATLVQPVGSPLSLECTVEGTSNPNLYWYRQAAGRGLQLLFYSVGIGQISSEVPQNLSASRPQDRQFILSSKKLLLSDSGFYLCAWTAGTSGNTIYFGEGSWLTVV.

The chain has TRBV19 and TRBJ2-3, with 10 bases aligning to TRBD2. The ends lost 2 bases at V and 2 bases at J; junction bases unmatched: 7. This CDR3 comprises 17 residues. The germline CDR1 and CDR2 sequences are LNHDA and SQIVND (reference sequence). CDR3 DNA: TGTGCCAGTAGTATATGGGCTAGCGGGAGCGACACAGATACGCAGTATTTT. It is translated as CASSIWASGSDTDTQYF.

DNA of the CDR3: TGTGCCAGCAGCGTCTGGGGACTAGCGGGGGCGGGGCAGTACTTC. Protein product: CASSVWGLAGAGQYF. The chain joins TRBV9 to TRBJ2-7, with 14 bases aligning to TRBD2. Losses at the gene ends were 2 bases for V and 9 bases for J; bases not matched to a gene: 7. There are 15 residues in the CDR3. In germline, CDR1 is SGDLS, CDR2 YYNGEE.

The gene calls are TRBV29-1 and TRBJ2-5; perhaps TRBD2 as D (5 bases). Between the trimmed V and J ends, which lost 4 bases and 5 bases, there was a span of 11 bases. Germline V gene lookup returns CDR1 SQVTM and CDR2 ANQGSEA. This CDR3 is 12 amino acids long. CDR3 sequence reads: CSVGWWEETQYF. Written as DNA, the CDR3 is TGCAGCGTTGGGTGGTGGGAGGAGACCCAGTACTTC.

This clone has a single count. The chain couples TRBV30 to TRBJ2-7; TRBD1 is a possible D gene (5 bases). Trimming took 0 bases from V and 3 from J, leaving 18 bases between them. The CDR3 is 16 amino acids. Germline V gives CDR1 GTSNPN, CDR2 SVGIG (reference sequence). The CDR3 sequence: CAWSVRTLPLHYEQYF. In DNA, the CDR3 is TGTGCCTGGAGTGTACGGACACTCCCCCTCCACTACGAGCAGTACTTC.

V gene TRBV11-2 combines with J gene TRBJ2-5; tentative D call: TRBD2 (6 bases). CDR3 length: 17 amino acids. Trimming cost V 0 bases and J 2 bases, with 16 bases left between them. Germline lookup yields CDR1 SGHAT and CDR2 FQNNGV. CDR3 sequence reads: CASSLESLAGGQETQYF. CDR3 nucleotides: TGTGCCAGCAGCTTAGAGTCCCTGGCCGGGGGACAAGAGACCCAGTACTTC. Full variable domain (outside the CDR3, taken from reference TRBV11-2 and TRBJ2-5): EAGVAQSPRYKIIEKRQSVAFWCNPISGHATLYWYQQILGQGPKLLIQFQNNGVVDDSQLPKDRFSAERLKGVDSTLKIQPAKLEDSAVYLCASSLESLAGGQETQYFGPGTRLLVL.